This T cell receptor beta chain was obtained from a study of control samples from healthy donors and cancer patients. This clone appeared a few times. Here immunoSEQ multiplex PCR was the method, and the copy in TCRdb shows in-frame clones only, minus some. The data show roughly 63,000 clones, with 92% seen just once and 1.7% held by the top ten. The sequenced sample was PBMCs. The TCR comes from a middle-aged man with colorectal cancer.

CDR3 nucleotides: TGTGCCAGCGGCCGGACCACTGAAGCTTTCTTT. Encoded protein: CASGRTTEAFF. The V and J genes are TRBV5-6 and TRBJ1-1; D unclear. Germline V lookup: CDR1 SGHDT, CDR2 YYEEEE. V was trimmed by 7 bases and J by 4 bases, leaving 8 bases between them. The CDR3 runs 11 residues.